These 32 T cell receptor beta chains share one sample of origin, sequenced in a study of OX40 agonist ivuxolimab in advanced cancers. The protocol used for the library was the immunoSEQ multiplex PCR assay. Entries here come from immuneACCESS through TCRdb and include only in-frame sequences with V and J called. Some clones fail to appear in such tables; in the studies checked, an unresolved V gene covers under half of the shortfall, and the cause of the remainder is unknown. The sample table contains approximately 96,000 clones; only one count was recorded for 90% of them. The top ten clones comprise 1.5% to 2% of the sample. Sample: CD4+ or CD8+ T cells sorted from blood, taken in a trial of the OX40 agonist ivuxolimab. These receptors all stem from an adult with an advanced solid tumor such as melanoma, head and neck, liver or kidney cancer.

The chain recombines TRBV7-2 with TRBJ2-3; TRBD2 is a possible D gene (6 bases). CDR1 and CDR2 from the germline V gene are SGHTA and FQGNSA. There are 14 residues in the CDR3. The V and J ends lost 3 bases and 2 bases respectively, with 9 bases between them. The CDR3 coding sequence is TGTGCCAGCAGCTTGCGGACTACCACAGATACGCAGTATTTT. Translation gives CASSLRTTTDTQYF. Full variable domain (missing parts from reference TRBV7-2 and TRBJ2-3): GAGVSQSPSNKVTEKGKDVELRCDPISGHTALYWYRQSLGQGLEFLIYFQGNSAPDKSGLPSDRFSAERTGGSVSTLTIQRTQQEDSAVYLCASSLRTTTDTQYFGPGTRLTVL.

The chain uses TRBV28 and TRBJ1-1; 7 nucleotides agree with TRBD1. This CDR3 has 16 residues. The ends lost 4 bases at V and 1 base at J; junction bases unmatched: 9. CDR1 and CDR2 (germline): MDHEN, SYDVKM. The CDR3 reads CASSSRWGQRNTEAFF. CDR3 in DNA: TGTGCCAGCAGTTCTCGATGGGGACAGAGGAACACTGAAGCTTTCTTT. Based on the CDR3 plus reference TRBV28 and TRBJ1-1, the full variable domain is DVKVTQSSRYLVKRTGEKVFLECVQDMDHENMFWYRQDPGLGLRLIYFSYDVKMKEKGDIPEGYSVSREKKERFSLILESASTNQTSMYLCASSSRWGQRNTEAFFGQGTRLTVV.

The rearrangement uses TRBV19 and TRBJ2-7, with 8 bases matching TRBD2. The CDR3 totals 16 residues. J was trimmed by 3 bases and V by 6 bases; bases with no gene match: 13. CDR1 is LNHDA and CDR2 is SQIVND in the germline V gene (reference sequence). The CDR3, as DNA: TGTGCCAGTAGCAACCAGCAGATGGCGGGAGGCTACGAGCAGTACTTC. Protein product: CASSNQQMAGGYEQYF.

This clone was recorded once. The chain links TRBV10-3 to TRBJ1-2, with 9 bases lining up with TRBD1. The CDR3 runs to 14 residues. V gave up 4 bases and J gave up 6 bases; unmatched junction bases: 6. The germline CDR1 and CDR2 sequences are ENHRY and SYGVKD. CDR3 protein: CAISATRDRDGYTF. As DNA, the CDR3 is TGTGCCATCAGTGCCACCCGGGACAGGGATGGCTACACCTTC.

The chain links TRBV9 to TRBJ2-7, with 9 bases matching TRBD1. The ends lost 3 bases at V and 4 bases at J; junction bases unmatched: 5. The CDR3 is 14 residues long. Germline V gives CDR1 SGDLS, CDR2 YYNGEE. The CDR3, as DNA: TGTGCCAGCAGCGAGGGACAGGGTTGGTACGAGCAGTACTTC. It encodes CASSEGQGWYEQYF. The whole variable domain, filled in from reference TRBV9 and TRBJ2-7, reads DSGVTQTPKHLITATGQRVTLRCSPRSGDLSVYWYQQSLDQGLQFLIQYYNGEERAKGNILERFSAQQFPDLHSELNLSSLELGDSALYFCASSEGQGWYEQYFGPGTRLTVT.

This sequence joins TRBV4-3 and TRBJ1-2; 8 bases fit TRBD1. Germline V gene sequence: CDR1 LGHNA, CDR2 YSLEER. This CDR3 has 13 residues. V was clipped by 0 bases and J by 8 bases; unmatched bases: 2. CDR3 bases: TGCGCCAGCAGCCAAGAACAGGGGGGAGGCTACACCTTC. Its translation is CASSQEQGGGYTF.

This clone was observed a single time. Here the CDR3 reads CASSPRVLRQTMMQFF. In DNA form, the CDR3 reads TGTGCCAGCAGCCCCAGGGTACTTAGGCAGACAATGATGCAGTTCTTC. The chain recombines TRBV7-8 with TRBJ2-1; a possible D gene is TRBD1 (5 bases). Germline V lookup: CDR1 SGHVS, CDR2 FQNEAQ. Between the trimmed V and J ends, which lost 5 bases and 12 bases, there was a span of 26 bases. The CDR3 length is 16 residues.

This clone has a single count. The chain links TRBV5-4 to TRBJ2-1; no reliable D call. The CDR3 totals 13 residues. Trimming removed 4 bases at V and 4 bases at J, with 9 bases between. CDR1 and CDR2 from the germline V gene are SGHNT and YYREEE (reference sequence). The CDR3 region has the DNA TGTGCCAGCAGCCTCGACGTTTACAATGAGCAGTTCTTC. Its protein product is CASSLDVYNEQFF. The full variable domain, completed using reference TRBV5-4 and TRBJ2-1, is ETGVTQSPTHLIKTRGQQVTLRCSSQSGHNTVSWYQQALGQGPQFIFQYYREEENGRGNFPPRFSGLQFPNYSSELNVNALELDDSALYLCASSLDVYNEQFFGPGTRLTVL.

The chain recombines TRBV27 with TRBJ2-3, with a weak D call TRBD2 (6 bases). Germline V gene sequence: CDR1 MNHEY, CDR2 SMNVEV (reference sequence). The CDR3 is made up of 15 amino acids. V lost 4 bases to trimming and J lost 1 base, with 12 bases between them. The CDR3 is CASSSMPSGTDTQYF. DNA for the CDR3: TGTGCCAGCAGTTCAATGCCTAGCGGCACAGATACGCAGTATTTT.

The chain combines TRBV5-4 with TRBJ2-1; D is perhaps TRBD2 (6 bases). The germline CDR1 and CDR2 sequences are SGHNT and YYREEE (reference sequence). The CDR3 covers 15 residues. Deletions cut 1 base from V and 7 bases from J, with 15 bases between. In nucleotides, the CDR3 is TGTGCCAGCAGCTTGAAACTAGCCAACGGGAATGAGCAGTTCTTC. This gives the protein CASSLKLANGNEQFF.

This CDR3 is CASSYSPLYTDTQYF. CDR3 coding DNA: TGTGCCAGCAGTTACTCGCCCCTATACACAGATACGCAGTATTTT. The rearrangement uses TRBV6-5 and TRBJ2-3; D gene uncertain. Germline loops: CDR1 MNHEY, CDR2 SVGAGI. The CDR3 has 15 amino acids. Between the trimmed V and J ends, which lost 0 bases and 2 bases, there was a span of 9 bases.

The rearrangement links TRBV5-1 to TRBJ2-2, with D tentatively TRBD1 (6 bases). CDR3 length: 16 amino acids. Germline values: CDR1 SGHRS, CDR2 YFSETQ. Trimming pared 0 bases from V and 6 bases from J, leaving 15 bases between. The CDR3 DNA sequence: TGCGCCAGCAGCTTGGATAGCCAGGGGTTCGCCGGGGAGCTGTTTTTT. It yields the protein CASSLDSQGFAGELFF.

This chain links TRBV6-5 with TRBJ2-5, with D perhaps matching TRBD2 (6 bases). The CDR3 runs 14 residues. The germline V and J ends were trimmed by 6 bases and 5 bases, with 16 bases remaining between them. CDR1 and CDR2 from the germline V gene are MNHEY and SVGAGI. Here the CDR3 DNA reads TGTGCCAGCAGCCCGGGACTCTGGGAGGAGACCCAGTACTTC. Protein sequence: CASSPGLWEETQYF.

The rearrangement uses TRBV19 and TRBJ2-2; D call uncertain. V gave up 6 bases and J gave up 1 base, with 9 bases separating them. This CDR3 spans 14 amino acids. Germline CDR1 LNHDA, CDR2 SQIVND (reference sequence). CDR3 nucleotides: TGTGCCAGTAGGTGGCAGCTGAACACCGGGGAGCTGTTTTTT. This gives the protein CASRWQLNTGELFF. Supplemented by reference TRBV19 and TRBJ2-2, the full variable domain reads DGGITQSPKYLFRKEGQNVTLSCEQNLNHDAMYWYRQDPGQGLRLIYYSQIVNDFQKGDIAEGYSVSREKKESFPLTVTSAQKNPTAFYLCASRWQLNTGELFFGEGSRLTVL.

The J gene is TRBJ2-1, the V gene TRBV29-1; TRBD2 might be the D (5 bases). Germline V gene sequence: CDR1 SQVTM, CDR2 ANQGSEA. This CDR3 comprises 14 residues. Trimming pared 8 bases from V and 3 bases from J, leaving 17 bases between. CDR3 residues: CSFGIRRFYNEQFF. CDR3 coding DNA: TGCAGCTTCGGTATCAGGAGGTTCTACAATGAGCAGTTCTTC.

Concerning this clone itself: One end of the junction varies from germline; a read error may be responsible. This rearrangement joins TRBV7-6 to TRBJ2-1; 7 bases match TRBD2. The CDR3 totals 11 residues. Germline CDR1 and CDR2: SGHVS and FNYEAQ. The CDR3 region is CASSLAEEQFF. The CDR3 nucleotides are TGTGCCAGCAGCCTAGCGGAGGAGCAGTTCTTC.

This chain connects TRBV5-1 to TRBJ2-1; TRBD2 aligns across 8 bases. The CDR3 has 14 amino acids. The germline V gene has CDR1 SGHRS and CDR2 YFSETQ. The V gene end was trimmed by 2 bases and the J gene end by 9 bases; junction bases not matched to a gene: 7. The chain's CDR3 is CASSFGREGGEQFF. In DNA, the CDR3 is TGCGCCAGCAGCTTTGGACGGGAGGGCGGTGAGCAGTTCTTC.

CDR3 nucleotides: TGTGCCAGCGGGCGAGGGGACCGGAACACTGAAGCTTTCTTT. Amino acids: CASGRGDRNTEAFF. This chain uses TRBV6-5 with TRBJ1-1; tentative D call: TRBD1 (5 bases). The V end lost 8 bases, the J end lost 1 base, and 14 bases lay between the germline ends. The germline CDR1 and CDR2 sequences are MNHEY and SVGAGI. The CDR3 is 14 residues long.

The rearrangement joins TRBV10-3 to TRBJ2-3; 8 bases fit TRBD1. V lost 8 bases, J lost 4 bases, and 5 bases stayed unmatched. In germline, CDR1 is ENHRY, CDR2 SYGVKD. There are 13 residues in the CDR3. The CDR3 sequence is CAILQGGSDTQYF. The CDR3 DNA follows: TGTGCCATCCTACAGGGGGGATCAGATACGCAGTATTTT.

This chain links TRBV30 with TRBJ1-1; TRBD1 is a possible D gene (5 bases). The germline V and J ends were trimmed by 4 bases and 10 bases, with 22 bases remaining between them. Germline CDR1 and CDR2: GTSNPN and SVGIG (reference sequence). The CDR3 is 14 amino acids. The CDR3 protein is CAWIIPGSTGGAFF. CDR3 in DNA: TGTGCCTGGATTATTCCAGGGTCAACGGGAGGAGCTTTCTTT. Variable domain in full (rest from reference TRBV30 and TRBJ1-1): SQTIHQWPATLVQPVGSPLSLECTVEGTSNPNLYWYRQAAGRGLQLLFYSVGIGQISSEVPQNLSASRPQDRQFILSSKKLLLSDSGFYLCAWIIPGSTGGAFFGQGTRLTVV.

V usage is TRBV10-3 and J usage is TRBJ1-1; D is perhaps TRBD1 (6 bases). V lost 3 bases to trimming and J lost 5 bases, with 13 bases between them. The germline V gene has CDR1 ENHRY and CDR2 SYGVKD. The CDR3 consists of 14 residues. Here the CDR3 DNA reads TGTGCCATCAGTGATGGCAGGGGTTATACTGAAGCTTTCTTT. It encodes CAISDGRGYTEAFF.

In its sample, this clone was seen once. The gene calls are TRBV11-3 and TRBJ1-1; D call uncertain. This CDR3 contains 17 residues. V dropped 1 base and J dropped 3 bases, with 18 bases sitting between them. CDR1 is SGHNT, CDR2 YENEEA, per germline. The CDR3 coding sequence is TGTGCCAGCAGCTTAGTCGCTGATGAAAAAGGGTACACTGAAGCTTTCTTT. This sequence encodes CASSLVADEKGYTEAFF.

Details on this clone: Compared with germline, one end of the junction differs, possibly owing to a read error. This chain links TRBV7-9 with TRBJ1-2, with 9 bases matching TRBD1. The CDR3 spans 13 residues. Germline V CDR1 and CDR2: SEHNR, FQNEAQ (reference sequence). In DNA, the CDR3 is TGTGCCAGCAGTTTAGGACAGGGGAGAGGCTACACCTTC. Translated, it gives CASSLGQGRGYTF.

This clone was recorded once. The chain is built from TRBV11-3 and TRBJ2-3, with D perhaps TRBD1 or TRBD2 (5 bases each). V was pared by 5 bases and J by 0 bases, with 21 bases between. Germline values: CDR1 SGHNT, CDR2 YENEEA. This CDR3 is 18 amino acids long. The CDR3 region is CASSPWTFEGKSTDTQYF. The CDR3 region has the DNA TGTGCCAGCAGCCCCTGGACCTTCGAGGGGAAGAGCACAGATACGCAGTATTTT.

V is TRBV5-4 and J is TRBJ2-4; 7 nucleotides line up with TRBD2. The CDR3 spans 15 residues. Germline values: CDR1 SGHNT, CDR2 YYREEE (reference sequence). V gave up 0 bases and J gave up 3 bases; unmatched junction bases: 3. The CDR3 DNA reads as TGTGCCAGCAGCTTGGGCGGGGGTAACAAAAACATTCAGTACTTC. The encoded protein is CASSLGGGNKNIQYF.

The chain combines TRBV7-9 with TRBJ2-1; no reliable D call. Germline assignment: CDR1 SEHNR and CDR2 FQNEAQ (reference sequence). The CDR3 extends over 14 amino acids. The V gene lost 5 bases and the J gene lost 6 bases, with 14 bases spanning the gap. CDR3 loop: CASSQGAGTNEQFF. The CDR3 nucleotides read TGTGCCAGCAGCCAAGGAGCCGGAACCAATGAGCAGTTCTTC.

This clone appeared a single time. The rearrangement links TRBV7-2 to TRBJ2-2; D remains unclear. The V end was cut by 5 bases, the J end by 2 bases, with 15 bases between. CDR1 is SGHTA and CDR2 is FQGNSA in the germline V gene. This CDR3 region has 16 residues. CDR3 in DNA: TGTGCCAGCAGCGCGCGCCGTGTAACAAACACCGGGGAGCTGTTTTTT. This gives the protein CASSARRVTNTGELFF.

This clone appeared a few times. This sequence joins TRBV10-3 and TRBJ2-7; 8 bases fit TRBD1. V trimming: 3 bases; J trimming: 1 base; junction bases outside the gene matches: 8. The CDR3 is 16 residues long. Germline assignment: CDR1 ENHRY and CDR2 SYGVKD. CDR3 in amino acids: CAISDPGQGSSYEQYF. The CDR3 nucleotides read TGTGCCATCAGTGACCCAGGACAGGGATCTTCCTACGAGCAGTACTTC.

The V gene is TRBV5-1, the J gene TRBJ1-1, with D unclear. This CDR3 is 14 amino acids long. Germline-derived CDR1 and CDR2 are SGHRS and YFSETQ. Trimming took 1 base from V and 0 from J, leaving 7 bases between them. The CDR3 protein is CASSLPDLNTEAFF. The CDR3 DNA reads TGCGCCAGCAGCTTGCCAGATCTGAACACTGAAGCTTTCTTT.

This clone was detected once. V gene TRBV2 combines with J gene TRBJ1-2, with a possible D match to TRBD1 (5 bases). Germline loops: CDR1 SNHLY, CDR2 FYNNEI. The CDR3 sequence is 13 residues long. Trimming took 4 bases from V and 4 from J, leaving 10 bases between them. CDR3 sequence (DNA): TGTGCCAGCAGTGCGACAGAGAGCTATGGCTACACCTTC. Protein product: CASSATESYGYTF.

The V call is TRBV5-4, the J call TRBJ1-4; D gene unclear. Trimming took 2 bases from V and 0 from J, leaving 11 bases between them. This CDR3 is built from 16 residues. The germline V gene encodes CDR1 SGHNT and CDR2 YYREEE (reference sequence). In DNA, the CDR3 is TGTGCCAGCAGCTTAAGGACGGGAGCAACTAATGAAAAACTGTTTTTT. This codes for CASSLRTGATNEKLFF.

J is TRBJ2-5 and V is TRBV28; D possibly corresponds to TRBD2 (8 bases). With 2 bases removed from V and 5 bases from J, the gap between germline ends came to 15 bases. Germline V gives CDR1 MDHEN, CDR2 SYDVKM. This CDR3 is built from 15 residues. The CDR3 sequence is CASSLGTAGAETQYF. DNA of the CDR3: TGTGCCAGCAGTTTAGGGACAGCGGGGGCGGAGACCCAGTACTTC.